These T cell receptor beta chains were read from a single sample in a study of T cells after yellow fever vaccination. TCRdb processed the 5' RACE reads anew with MiXCR; each CDR3 protein has one entry. The table records approximately 300,000 distinct CDR3 sequences, over 10% of them present only once. Sequences were derived from CD4+ T cells sorted from PBMCs, sampled 45 days after the yellow fever booster vaccination. The origin of the receptors is a man aged 25 to 40 who received the YFV17D yellow fever vaccine. Both conserved end residues are part of each CDR3. The order of the fields is clone size, J gene, CDR3 length, D gene, V gene, CDR3 DNA, CDR3 protein. D genes are given only for firm matches. Expanded clones are given a class, and other clones once, few, many or no size at all.

clone size: many
J gene: TRBJ2-3
CDR3 length: 15
D gene: TRBD2
V gene: TRBV10-3
CDR3 DNA: TGTGCCATCAGTCCACTAGCGGGAGGCCCAGATACGCAGTATTTT
CDR3 protein: CAISPLAGGPDTQYF

clone size: few
J gene: TRBJ1-5
CDR3 length: 14
D gene: .
V gene: TRBV12-3/TRBV12-4
CDR3 DNA: TGTGCCAGCAGCCTTAAGGGCGCGGGTCAGCCCCAGCATTTT
CDR3 protein: CASSLKGAGQPQHF

clone size: few
J gene: TRBJ2-3
CDR3 length: 17
D gene: TRBD2
V gene: TRBV10-3
CDR3 DNA: TGTGCCATCAGTGCCACACTAGCGGGGGGGGGCACAGATACGCAGTATTTT
CDR3 protein: CAISATLAGGGTDTQYF

clone size: few
J gene: TRBJ2-1
CDR3 length: 14
D gene: .
V gene: TRBV10-3
CDR3 DNA: TGTGCCATCAGTGATTGGGTAGGACTCAATGAGCAGTTCTTC
CDR3 protein: CAISDWVGLNEQFF

clone size: .
J gene: TRBJ1-1
CDR3 length: 14
D gene: .
V gene: TRBV10-2
CDR3 DNA: TGCGCCAGCCAACGTGATCAGAAGAACACTGAAGCTTTCTTT
CDR3 protein: CASQRDQKNTEAFF

clone size: .
J gene: TRBJ2-2
CDR3 length: 17
D gene: .
V gene: TRBV20-1
CDR3 DNA: TGCAGTGCTCCCATCCTCACCGGCGGAACGAACACCGGGGAGCTGTTTTTT
CDR3 protein: CSAPILTGGTNTGELFF

clone size: few
J gene: TRBJ1-1
CDR3 length: 15
D gene: .
V gene: TRBV4-2
CDR3 DNA: TGTGCCAGCAGCCAAGATCCGGGCGCGTGGGCTGAAGCTTTCTTT
CDR3 protein: CASSQDPGAWAEAFF

clone size: few
J gene: TRBJ2-3
CDR3 length: 18
D gene: TRBD2
V gene: TRBV3-1
CDR3 DNA: TGTGCCAGCAGCCAAGGGACCCGTTTGCTAGCGGGCACAGATACGCAGTATTTT
CDR3 protein: CASSQGTRLLAGTDTQYF

clone size: few
J gene: TRBJ2-1
CDR3 length: 15
D gene: TRBD2
V gene: TRBV5-1
CDR3 DNA: TGCGCCAGCAGCCCACTCTCCGGGACTAGCTCTGAGCAGTTCTTC
CDR3 protein: CASSPLSGTSSEQFF

clone size: .
J gene: TRBJ2-1
CDR3 length: 16
D gene: .
V gene: TRBV12-3/TRBV12-4
CDR3 DNA: TGTGCCAGCAGTGCTACCCCCGGTCTGGCGGCTAATGAGCAGTTCTTC
CDR3 protein: CASSATPGLAANEQFF

clone size: .
J gene: TRBJ2-2
CDR3 length: 16
D gene: .
V gene: TRBV5-4
CDR3 DNA: TGTGCCAGCAGCTTGGGGGGAGGACGAACCACCGGGGAGCTGTTTTTT
CDR3 protein: CASSLGGGRTTGELFF

clone size: .
J gene: TRBJ2-1
CDR3 length: 13
D gene: .
V gene: TRBV14
CDR3 DNA: TGTGCCAGCAGCCTGGAAACCCGAGGTGAGCAGTTCTTC
CDR3 protein: CASSLETRGEQFF

clone size: .
J gene: TRBJ1-6
CDR3 length: 15
D gene: TRBD1
V gene: TRBV5-1
CDR3 DNA: TGCGCCAGCAGCTCAGACAGGGGATCTAATTCACCCCTCCACTTT
CDR3 protein: CASSSDRGSNSPLHF

clone size: .
J gene: TRBJ1-5
CDR3 length: 13
D gene: TRBD1
V gene: TRBV20-1
CDR3 DNA: TGCAGTGCAGCAGACAGGGCGAGTCAGCCCCAGCATTTT
CDR3 protein: CSAADRASQPQHF

clone size: few
J gene: TRBJ2-3
CDR3 length: 15
D gene: .
V gene: TRBV14
CDR3 DNA: TGTGCCAGCAGTACGATGGGTTCTTCCACAGATACGCAGTATTTT
CDR3 protein: CASSTMGSSTDTQYF

clone size: few
J gene: TRBJ2-1
CDR3 length: 15
D gene: .
V gene: TRBV3-1
CDR3 DNA: TGTGCCAGCAGCCAAGTAGGGGTCCGGGACGCACGACCGTTCTTC
CDR3 protein: CASSQVGVRDARPFF

clone size: .
J gene: TRBJ2-1
CDR3 length: 14
D gene: TRBD2
V gene: TRBV29-1
CDR3 DNA: TGCAGCGTGTTTGGACTAGCGGGTTACAATGAGCAGTTCTTC
CDR3 protein: CSVFGLAGYNEQFF